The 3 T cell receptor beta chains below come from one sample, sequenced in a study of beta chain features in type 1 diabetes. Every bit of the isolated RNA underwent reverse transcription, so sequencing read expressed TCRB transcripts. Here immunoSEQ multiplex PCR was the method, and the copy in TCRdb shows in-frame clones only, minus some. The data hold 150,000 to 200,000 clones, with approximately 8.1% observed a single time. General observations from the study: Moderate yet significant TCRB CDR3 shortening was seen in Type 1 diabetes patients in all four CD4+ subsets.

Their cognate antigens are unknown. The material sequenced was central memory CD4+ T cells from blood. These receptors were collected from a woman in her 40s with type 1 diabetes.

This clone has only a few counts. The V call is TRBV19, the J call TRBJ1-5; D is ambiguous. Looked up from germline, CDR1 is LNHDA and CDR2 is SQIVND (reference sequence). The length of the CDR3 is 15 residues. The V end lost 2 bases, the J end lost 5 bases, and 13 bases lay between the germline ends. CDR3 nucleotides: TGTGCCAGTAGTATAAATCAGGAGGTCTATCAGCCCCAGCATTTT. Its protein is CASSINQEVYQPQHF.

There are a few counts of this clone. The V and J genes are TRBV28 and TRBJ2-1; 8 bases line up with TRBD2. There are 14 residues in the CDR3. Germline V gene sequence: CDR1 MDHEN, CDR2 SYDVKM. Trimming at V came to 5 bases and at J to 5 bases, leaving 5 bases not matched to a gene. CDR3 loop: CASSTSGGHNEQFF. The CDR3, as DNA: TGTGCCAGCAGTACCAGCGGGGGCCACAATGAGCAGTTCTTC.

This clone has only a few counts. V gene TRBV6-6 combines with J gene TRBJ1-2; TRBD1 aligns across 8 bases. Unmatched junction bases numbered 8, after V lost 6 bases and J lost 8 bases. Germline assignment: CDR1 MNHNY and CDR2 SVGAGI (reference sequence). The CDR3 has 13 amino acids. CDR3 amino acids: CASRSDRGIGYTF. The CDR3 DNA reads TGTGCCAGCAGGTCCGACAGGGGTATCGGCTACACCTTC.